This T cell receptor (beta chain) was sequenced for a study of shared clonotypes between healthy human individuals. Assay used: immunoSEQ multiplex PCR; TCRdb lists only in-frame clones, some missing. The sample consists of some 1.5 million clones, approximately 98% of them appearing once. Germline V gives CDR1 SNHLY, CDR2 FYNNEI. This CDR3 region has 14 residues. J lost 6 bases, V lost 7 bases, and 8 bases had no gene match. Sequenced sample: naive CD4+ T cells sorted from blood. Subset indicated: CD45RA+ positively selected. The sequence was collected from a young man in good health. V and J are TRBV2 and TRBJ1-4; 7 bases are shared with TRBD1. CDR3 nucleotide sequence: TGTGCCAGCACCGGGGACAGAGGGGATGAAAAACTGTTTTTT. It yields the protein CASTGDRGDEKLFF.